This paragraph reports one T cell receptor beta chain. Its antigen is not identified. V gave up 4 bases and J gave up 5 bases, with 3 bases separating them. Germline-derived CDR1 and CDR2 are SEHNR and FQNEAQ (reference sequence). This CDR3 has 11 amino acids. This specimen belongs to a study of CD4 T cells in relation to SARS-CoV-2 and coronaviruses. In the study overall: After 10 days of antigen culture, PBMC TCR beta CDR3s were sequenced.

Sequencing used immunoSEQ multiplex PCR; TCRdb keeps in-frame clones, though not all of them. The table lists roughly 41,000 clones, 82% of them singletons. The sample comprised naive CD4+ T cells from PBMCs, cultured in vitro. As to subset: naive CD4+ T cells isolated by negative enrichment. The source of this sequence is an adult with COVID-19. This chain uses TRBV7-9 with TRBJ2-1, with D uncertain. CDR3: CASSYDNEQFF. The CDR3 region has the DNA TGTGCCAGCAGCTACGACAATGAGCAGTTCTTC.